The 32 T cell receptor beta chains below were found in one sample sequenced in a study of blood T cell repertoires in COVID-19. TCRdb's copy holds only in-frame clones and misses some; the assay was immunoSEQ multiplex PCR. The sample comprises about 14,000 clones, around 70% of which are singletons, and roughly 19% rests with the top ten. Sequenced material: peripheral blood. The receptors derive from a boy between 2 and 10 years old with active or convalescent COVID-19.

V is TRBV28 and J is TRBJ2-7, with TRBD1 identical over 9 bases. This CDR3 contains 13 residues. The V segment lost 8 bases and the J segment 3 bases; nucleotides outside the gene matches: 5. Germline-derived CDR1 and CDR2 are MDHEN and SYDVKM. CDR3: CASVGQGLYEQYF. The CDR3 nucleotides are TGTGCCAGCGTGGGACAGGGTCTCTACGAGCAGTACTTC.

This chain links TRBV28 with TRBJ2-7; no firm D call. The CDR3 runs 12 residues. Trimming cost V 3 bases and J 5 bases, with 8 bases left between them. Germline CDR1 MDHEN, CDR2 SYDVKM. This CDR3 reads CASSFRRDEQYF. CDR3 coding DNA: TGTGCCAGCAGTTTTCGGAGAGACGAGCAGTACTTC.

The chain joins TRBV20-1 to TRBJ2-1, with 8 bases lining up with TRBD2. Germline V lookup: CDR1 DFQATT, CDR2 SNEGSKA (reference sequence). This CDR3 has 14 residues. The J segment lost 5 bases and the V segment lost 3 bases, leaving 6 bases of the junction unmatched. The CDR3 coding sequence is TGCAGTGCTAGTCGAGGACTAGCCGACAATGAGCAGTTCTTC. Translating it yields CSASRGLADNEQFF.

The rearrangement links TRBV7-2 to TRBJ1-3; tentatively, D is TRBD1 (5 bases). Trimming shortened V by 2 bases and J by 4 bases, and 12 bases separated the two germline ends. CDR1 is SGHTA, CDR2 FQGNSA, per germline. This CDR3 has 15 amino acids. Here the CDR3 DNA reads TGTGCCAGCAGCTTAAGTGGGGCGCCGGGAAACACCATATATTTT. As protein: CASSLSGAPGNTIYF.

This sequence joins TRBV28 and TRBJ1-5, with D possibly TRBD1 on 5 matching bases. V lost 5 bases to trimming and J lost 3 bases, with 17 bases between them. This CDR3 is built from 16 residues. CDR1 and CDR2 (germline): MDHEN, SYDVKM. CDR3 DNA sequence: TGTGCCAGCAGTCCCCTTAATTTAGGGGACAATCAGCCCCAGCATTTT. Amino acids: CASSPLNLGDNQPQHF.

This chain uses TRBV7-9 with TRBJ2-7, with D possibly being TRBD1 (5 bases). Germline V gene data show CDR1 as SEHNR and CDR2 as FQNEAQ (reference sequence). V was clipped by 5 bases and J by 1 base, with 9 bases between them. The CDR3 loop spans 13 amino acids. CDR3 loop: CASSHRYSYEQYV. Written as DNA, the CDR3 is TGTGCCAGCAGCCACAGGTATTCCTACGAGCAGTACGTC.

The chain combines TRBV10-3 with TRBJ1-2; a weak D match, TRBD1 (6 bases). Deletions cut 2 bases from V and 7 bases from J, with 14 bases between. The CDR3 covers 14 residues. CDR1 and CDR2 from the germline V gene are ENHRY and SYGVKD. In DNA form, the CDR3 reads TGTGCCATCAGTGAGGCAACAGGGCTCGCTGGCTACACCTTC. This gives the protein CAISEATGLAGYTF.

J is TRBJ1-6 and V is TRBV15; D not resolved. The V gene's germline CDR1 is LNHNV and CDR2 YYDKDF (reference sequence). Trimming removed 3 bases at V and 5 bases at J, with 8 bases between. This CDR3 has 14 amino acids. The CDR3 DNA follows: TGTGCCACCAGCAGGAAGAGAAATAATTCACCCCTCCACTTT. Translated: CATSRKRNNSPLHF.

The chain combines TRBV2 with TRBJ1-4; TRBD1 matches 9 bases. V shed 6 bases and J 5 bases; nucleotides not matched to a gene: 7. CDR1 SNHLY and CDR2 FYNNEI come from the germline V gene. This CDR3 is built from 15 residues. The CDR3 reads CASRTGDRVNEKLFF. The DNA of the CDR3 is TGTGCCAGCAGGACCGGGGACAGGGTGAATGAAAAACTGTTTTTT.

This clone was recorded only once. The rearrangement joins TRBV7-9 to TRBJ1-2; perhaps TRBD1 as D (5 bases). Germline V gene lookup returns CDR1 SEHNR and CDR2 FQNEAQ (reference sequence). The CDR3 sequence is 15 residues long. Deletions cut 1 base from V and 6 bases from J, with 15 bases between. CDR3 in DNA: TGTGCCAGCAGCTTAGAGGGCAGGGTCGGCAATGGCTACACCTTC. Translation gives CASSLEGRVGNGYTF.

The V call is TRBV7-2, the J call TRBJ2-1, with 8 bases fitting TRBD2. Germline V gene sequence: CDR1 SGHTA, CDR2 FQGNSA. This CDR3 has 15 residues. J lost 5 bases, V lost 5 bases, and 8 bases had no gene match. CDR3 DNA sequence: TGTGCCAGCAGCGAGGGGACTAGAAAAAACAATGAGCAGTTCTTC. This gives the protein CASSEGTRKNNEQFF.

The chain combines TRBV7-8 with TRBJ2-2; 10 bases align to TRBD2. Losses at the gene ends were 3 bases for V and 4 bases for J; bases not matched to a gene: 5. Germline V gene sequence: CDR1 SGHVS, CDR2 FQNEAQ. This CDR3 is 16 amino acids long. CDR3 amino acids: CASSLSGGARTGELFF. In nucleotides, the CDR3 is TGTGCCAGCAGCTTGAGCGGGGGGGCTCGCACCGGGGAGCTGTTTTTT. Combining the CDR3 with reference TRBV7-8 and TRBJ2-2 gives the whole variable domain GAGVSQSPRYKVAKRGQDVALRCDPISGHVSLFWYQQALGQGPEFLTYFQNEAQLDKSGLPSDRFFAERPEGSVSTLKIQRTQQEDSAVYLCASSLSGGARTGELFFGEGSRLTVL.

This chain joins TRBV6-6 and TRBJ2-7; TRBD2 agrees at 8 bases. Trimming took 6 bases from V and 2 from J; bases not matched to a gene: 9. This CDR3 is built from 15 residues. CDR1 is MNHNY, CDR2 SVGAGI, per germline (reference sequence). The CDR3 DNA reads TGTGCCAGCAGACACAGGGCGGGGGGACCCTACGAGCAGTACGTC. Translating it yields CASRHRAGGPYEQYV.

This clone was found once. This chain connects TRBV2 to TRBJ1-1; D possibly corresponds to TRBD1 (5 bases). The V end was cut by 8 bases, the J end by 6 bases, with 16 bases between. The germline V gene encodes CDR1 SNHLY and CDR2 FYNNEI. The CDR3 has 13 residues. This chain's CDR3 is CASALGEGSEAFF. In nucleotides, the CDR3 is TGTGCCAGCGCCCTCGGGGAGGGGTCTGAAGCTTTCTTT.

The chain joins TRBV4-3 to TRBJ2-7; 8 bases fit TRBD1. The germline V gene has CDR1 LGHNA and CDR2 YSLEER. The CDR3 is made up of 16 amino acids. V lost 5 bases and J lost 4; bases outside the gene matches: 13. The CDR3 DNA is TGCGCCAGCAGCACCAATCGGGACAGGTGGGGGTACGAGCAGTACTTC. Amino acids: CASSTNRDRWGYEQYF.

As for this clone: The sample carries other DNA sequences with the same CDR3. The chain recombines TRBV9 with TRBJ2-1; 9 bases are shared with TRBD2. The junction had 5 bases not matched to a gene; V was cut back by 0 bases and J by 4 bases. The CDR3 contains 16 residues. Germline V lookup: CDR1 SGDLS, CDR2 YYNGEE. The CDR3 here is CASSVDSGRAYNEQFF. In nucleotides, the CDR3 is TGTGCCAGCAGCGTAGATAGCGGGAGAGCATACAATGAGCAGTTCTTC.

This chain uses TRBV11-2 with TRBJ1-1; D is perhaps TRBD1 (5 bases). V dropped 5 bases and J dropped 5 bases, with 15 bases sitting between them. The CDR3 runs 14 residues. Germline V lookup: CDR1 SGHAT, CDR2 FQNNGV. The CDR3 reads CASSGWTSLTEAFF. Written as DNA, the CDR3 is TGTGCCAGCAGCGGGTGGACAAGTTTAACTGAAGCTTTCTTT.

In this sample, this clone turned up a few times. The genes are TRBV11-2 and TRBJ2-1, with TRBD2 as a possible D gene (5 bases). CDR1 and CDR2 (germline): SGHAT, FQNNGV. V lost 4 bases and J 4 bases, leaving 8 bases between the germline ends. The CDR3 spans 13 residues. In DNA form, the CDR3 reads TGTGCCAGCAGCTCAGGACTTTACAATGAGCAGTTCTTC. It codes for CASSSGLYNEQFF.

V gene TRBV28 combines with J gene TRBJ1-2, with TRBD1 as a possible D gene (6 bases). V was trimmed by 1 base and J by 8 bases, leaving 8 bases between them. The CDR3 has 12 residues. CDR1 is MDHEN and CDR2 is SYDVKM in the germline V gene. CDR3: CASSLSGDGYTF. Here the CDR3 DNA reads TGTGCCAGCAGTTTATCAGGGGACGGCTACACCTTC.

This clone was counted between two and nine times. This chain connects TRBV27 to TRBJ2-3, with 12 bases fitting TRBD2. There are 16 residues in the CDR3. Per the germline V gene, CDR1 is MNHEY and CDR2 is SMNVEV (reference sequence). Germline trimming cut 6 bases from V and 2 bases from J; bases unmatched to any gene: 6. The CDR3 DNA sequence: TGTGCCAGCAGGCCCAGACTAGCGGGAGCCACAGATACGCAGTATTTT. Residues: CASRPRLAGATDTQYF.

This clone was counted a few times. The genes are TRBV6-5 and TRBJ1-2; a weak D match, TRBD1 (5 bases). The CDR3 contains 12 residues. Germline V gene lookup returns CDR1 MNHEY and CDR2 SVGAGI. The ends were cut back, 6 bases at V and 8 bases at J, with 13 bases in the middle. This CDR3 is CASSQGVLGYTF. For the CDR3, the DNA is TGTGCCAGCAGCCAAGGGGTGCTGGGCTACACCTTC.

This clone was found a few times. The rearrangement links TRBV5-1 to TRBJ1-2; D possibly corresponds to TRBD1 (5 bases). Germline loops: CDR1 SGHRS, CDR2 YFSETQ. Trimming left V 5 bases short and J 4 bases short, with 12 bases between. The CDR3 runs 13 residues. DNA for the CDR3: TGCGCCAGCAGGATGGGGCAGGGCTATGGCTACACCTTC. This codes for CASRMGQGYGYTF.

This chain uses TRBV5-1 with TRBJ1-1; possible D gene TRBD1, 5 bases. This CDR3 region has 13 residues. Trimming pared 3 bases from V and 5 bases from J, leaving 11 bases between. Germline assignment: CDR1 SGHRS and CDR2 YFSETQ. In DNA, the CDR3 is TGCGCCAGCAGCTGGGATGGGGGGACTGAAGCTTTCTTT. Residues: CASSWDGGTEAFF. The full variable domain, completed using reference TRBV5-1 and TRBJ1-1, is KAGVTQTPRYLIKTRGQQVTLSCSPISGHRSVSWYQQTPGQGLQFLFEYFSETQRNKGNFPGRFSGRQFSNSRSEMNVSTLELGDSALYLCASSWDGGTEAFFGQGTRLTVV.

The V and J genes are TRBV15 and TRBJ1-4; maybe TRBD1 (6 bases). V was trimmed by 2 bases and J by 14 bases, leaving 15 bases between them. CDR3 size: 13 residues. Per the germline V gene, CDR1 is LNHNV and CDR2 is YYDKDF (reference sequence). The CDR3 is CATSRKGRGVLFF. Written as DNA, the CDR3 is TGTGCCACCAGCAGAAAAGGGAGGGGGGTGCTGTTTTTT. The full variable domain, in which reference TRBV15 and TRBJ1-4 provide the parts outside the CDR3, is DAMVIQNPRYQVTQFGKPVTLSCSQTLNHNVMYWYQQKSSQAPKLLFHYYDKDFNNEADTPDNFQSRRPNTSFCFLDIRSPGLGDTAMYLCATSRKGRGVLFFGSGTQLSVL.

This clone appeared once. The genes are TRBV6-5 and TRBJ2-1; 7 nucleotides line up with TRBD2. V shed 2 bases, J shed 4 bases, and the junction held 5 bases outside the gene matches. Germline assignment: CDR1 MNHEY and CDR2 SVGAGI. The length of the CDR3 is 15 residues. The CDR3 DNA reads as TGTGCCAGCAGTTACAGGGAGGGCCTGTACAATGAGCAGTTCTTC. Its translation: CASSYREGLYNEQFF.

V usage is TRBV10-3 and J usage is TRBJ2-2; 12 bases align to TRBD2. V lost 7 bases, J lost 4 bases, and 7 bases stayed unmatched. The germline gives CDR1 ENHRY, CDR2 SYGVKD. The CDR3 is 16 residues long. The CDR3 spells CAITSLAGGLTGELFF. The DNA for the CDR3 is TGTGCCATCACCTCCCTAGCGGGAGGGCTCACCGGGGAGCTGTTTTTT.

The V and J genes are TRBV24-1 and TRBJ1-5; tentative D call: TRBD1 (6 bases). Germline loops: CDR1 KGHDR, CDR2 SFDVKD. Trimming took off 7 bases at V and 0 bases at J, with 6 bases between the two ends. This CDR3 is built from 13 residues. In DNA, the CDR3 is TGTGCCACCAGGGGACATAGCAATCAGCCCCAGCATTTT. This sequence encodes CATRGHSNQPQHF.

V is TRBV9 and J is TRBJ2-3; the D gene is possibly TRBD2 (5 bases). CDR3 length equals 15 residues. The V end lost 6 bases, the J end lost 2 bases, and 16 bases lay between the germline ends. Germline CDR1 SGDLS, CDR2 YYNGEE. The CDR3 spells CASTLGSAITDTQYF. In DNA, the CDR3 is TGTGCCAGCACCTTGGGGAGCGCCATCACAGATACGCAGTATTTT.

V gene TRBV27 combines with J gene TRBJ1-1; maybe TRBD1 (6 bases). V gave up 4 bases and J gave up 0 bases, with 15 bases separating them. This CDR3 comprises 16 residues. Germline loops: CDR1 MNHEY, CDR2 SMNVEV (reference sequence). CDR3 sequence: CASSWARGGLNTEAFF. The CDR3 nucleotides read TGTGCCAGCAGTTGGGCCCGTGGGGGCCTGAACACTGAAGCTTTCTTT.

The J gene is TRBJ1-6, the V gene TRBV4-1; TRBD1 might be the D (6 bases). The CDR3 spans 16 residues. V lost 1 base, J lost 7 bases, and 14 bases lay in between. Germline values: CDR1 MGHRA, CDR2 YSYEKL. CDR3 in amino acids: CASSQVPRQANSPLHF. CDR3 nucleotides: TGCGCCAGCAGCCAAGTGCCCAGACAGGCCAATTCACCCCTCCACTTT.

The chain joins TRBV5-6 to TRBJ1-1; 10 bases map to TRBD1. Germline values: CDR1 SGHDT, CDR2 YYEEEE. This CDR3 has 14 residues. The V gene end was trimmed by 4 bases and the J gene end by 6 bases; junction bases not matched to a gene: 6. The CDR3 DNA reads TGTGCCAGCAGCCTGACAGGGGGCCGGCCTGAAGCTTTCTTT. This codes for CASSLTGGRPEAFF.

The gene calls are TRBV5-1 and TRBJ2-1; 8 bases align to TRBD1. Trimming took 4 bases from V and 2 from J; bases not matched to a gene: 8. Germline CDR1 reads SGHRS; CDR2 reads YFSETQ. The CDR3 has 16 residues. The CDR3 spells CASSQTGVGPYNEQFF. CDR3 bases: TGCGCCAGCAGCCAGACAGGGGTAGGCCCCTACAATGAGCAGTTCTTC.